What follows describes a single TCR beta chain. Its antigen is unidentified. The data stem from a study of cytomegalovirus exposure and HLA in healthy donors. The study, taken as a whole, reports: CMV serostatus was the sole immune exposure information available.

PCR involved 60 Vbeta and 13 Jbeta primers. Under the authors' procedure: Later, tens of millions of unique TCR beta chains were counted in an analysis, and roughly 11 million of them were shared. Assay: immunoSEQ multiplex PCR; the TCRdb copy retains only in-frame clones and omits some. From that table come the V and J calls and clone size; the DNA was used to work out D and trimming. This table holds about 150,000 clones, around 75% found once. V lost 5 bases, J lost 2 bases, and 21 bases lay in between. The CDR3 sequence is 17 residues long. Germline lookup yields CDR1 LNHNV and CDR2 YYDKDF (reference sequence).

The rearrangement links TRBV15 to TRBJ1-2; D is possibly TRBD1 (5 bases). What was sequenced was PBMCs. The origin of this receptor is a man aged 60-69 years in good health and CMV-seronegative. CDR3 sequence reads: CATSAGKGLQDNYGYTF. Here the CDR3 DNA reads TGTGCCACCAGCGCGGGGAAGGGGCTACAGGACAACTATGGCTACACCTTC.